This T cell receptor beta chain was identified in a study of T-cell reconstitution after alpha-beta-depleted transplantation in children (dated by TCRdb to the mid-2010s). At the level of the whole study: Using TCR repertoire profiling, the study quantitatively followed how T-cell immune reconstitution unfolded in children after TCRalphabeta/CD19-depleted allogeneic hematopoietic cell transplantation. Beyond this particular receptor, the publication reports: Hyperexpanded clone frequencies declined over subsequent months; after one year, T-cell counts and TCRbeta diversity were mostly attributed to newly produced T cells. In some patients, high TCRbeta diversity at day 60 was attributed to recipient T cells and intrathymic progenitors that had survived conditioning. The apparently early recovery of alphabetaT-cell counts about two months after transplant reportedly depended on only several hundred rapidly expanded clones that came from non-depleted graft cells.

This sample's treatment or condition label indicates: allogeneic hematopoietic cell transplantation with graft depleted of TCRalphabeta T cells and CD19 B cells. The children who served as transplant recipients had been given grafts of TCRalphabeta/CD19-depleted allogeneic hematopoietic cells. On this clonotype: This receptor's antigen is unknown. No much larger clone is present one base from it, and per-base qualities are unavailable.

Library prep was done by PCR. TCRdb records Illumina HiSeq 2500 as the sequencer. To normalize quantification of the TCRbeta repertoire, the TCR libraries were built with molecular barcoding that relied on unique molecular identifiers. The public reads were reprocessed in TCRdb via fastp at Q25 and MiXCR, keeping in-frame beta chains. Rows with a matching CDR3 protein are joined into one entry that keeps the most common DNA and genes. Across this sample there are almost 500,000 distinct CDR3 sequences, with under 12% seen only once. The ten largest clonotypes hold 2% to 2.5% of the sample. The CDR3 numbers 17 residues from cysteine through phenylalanine. Left in the record is the CDR3 DNA by itself, 51 bases read in frame from the first base. From a lookup of the germline V gene, CDR1 and CDR2 are SGDLS and YYNGEE. Trimming takes 0 bases from V and 0 bases from J, and the germline ends sit 13 bases apart.

The TCR comes from a child younger than 10 with inherited bone marrow failure, due to receive a stem cell transplant. Recombination connected TRBV9 to TRBJ2-1; TRBD1 is a weak D gene call, 5 bases matching. The specimen was PBMCs, collected before TCRalphabeta/CD19-depleted stem cell transplant. The CDR3 region: CASSVERWGVSYNEQFF. The sequenced DNA is TGTGCCAGCAGCGTAGAGAGGTGGGGCGTCTCCTACAATGAGCAGTTCTTC.